This T cell receptor beta chain was retrieved from a study of T cell responses to AZD1222 COVID-19 vaccine. Study information: Some second doses came at about 4 weeks and others at about 12 weeks; these were pooled.

As to this clone: Its target is unknown. The sample carries other DNA sequences with the same CDR3.

Assay used: immunoSEQ multiplex PCR; TCRdb lists only in-frame clones, some missing. The sample holds 68,000 or so clones; around 83% are singletons and the top ten take 9% to 13%. Points from the study as a whole: Across the whole spike, CD4 TCRs peaked at regions 160-218 and 743-854. The donor group comprised mostly white British people and more females; the analysis possibly underestimated clonal diversity.

Trimming removed 0 bases from V and 5 bases from J, with 5 bases in between. Germline-derived CDR1 and CDR2 are SGHDT and YYEEEE. This CDR3 region has 12 residues. Source: peripheral blood, taken on day 0 of AZD1222 vaccination. This TCR came from an adult in good health. V is TRBV5-6 and J is TRBJ1-1; D is ambiguous. CDR3 sequence: CASSLVNTEAFF. The CDR3 nucleotides are TGTGCCAGCAGCTTGGTAAATACTGAAGCTTTCTTT.